What follows is one T cell receptor beta chain and its context. Its cognate antigen is unknown. Library construction involved attaching unique molecular identifiers to individual cDNA molecules, which allowed quantitative, reproducible TCR counting. How the authors handled the data: The number of TCRs in each sample had a median of approximately 90,000 and spanned roughly 20,000 to 750,000. Using its own MiXCR run on the RACE reads, TCRdb lists one record per CDR3 protein. TCRdb assigned the V and J calls; the authors' analysis was not used. The sample contains roughly 380,000 distinct CDR3 sequences, more than 4.5% of which appear only once. This sample is part of a study of human T cells and chemical hapten exposure. Findings and caveats of the study: Those TCRs sitting above 1 in 1000 frequency stayed the same with DPC sensitization.

Germline CDR1 ENHRY, CDR2 SYGVKD. This CDR3 is built from 13 residues. The V and J ends lost 6 bases and 1 base respectively, with 9 bases between them. The time point was: pre-sensitization, week 0. Treatment described: therapeutic diphenylcyclopropenone sensitization with weekly scalp DPC. Blood draws preceded each patch test application. This chain links TRBV10-3 with TRBJ2-5, with D unclear. The TCR originated in a woman between 45 and 60 years old with alopecia areata. Some clones in this sample may be carry-over from other donors' samples. Sequenced here: whole blood, sampled in connection with sensitization to the hapten diphenylcyclopropenone (DPC). The CDR3 DNA follows: TGTGCCATCAGAGAGCGAAGCCAAGAGACCCAGTACTTC. This translates into CAIRERSQETQYF.